This T cell receptor beta chain stems from a study of CXCR3-negative and CXCR3-positive naive CD8 T cells. About the research overall: Around 140 million TRB reads were obtained overall (about 1.5 +/- 0.3 million per library). Study results and caveats: Memory cells diverged, while naive CXCR3-positive and CXCR3-negative cells had similar TRBV-TRBJ usage. TRB CDR3 properties indicated TCR strength, while surface CD5 was similar across naive subsets.

About this clonotype itself: Its specificity is unknown.

This CDR3 has 14 amino acids. Germline V gene sequence: CDR1 MNHEY, CDR2 SMNVEV (reference sequence). TRB cDNA libraries were made by UMI-labeled 5' RACE. From the 5' RACE reads, TCRdb lists one entry per CDR3 protein and no DNA. This listing includes under 9,500 distinct CDR3 sequences. The chain joins TRBV27 to TRBJ2-1. Sample: naive CXCR3- CD8+ T cells from blood. Subset given: CD45RO-CCR7+CD27+CD95- naive CD8+ T cells lacking CXCR3 (TNR3-). The origin of this receptor is a human donor in good health. Some clones in this sample may be carry-over from other donors' samples. CDR3 protein: CASSLIRAYNEQFF.